A single sample is the source of the 9 T cell receptor beta chains below, sequenced in a study of blood T cells in healthy people across ages. Through a sample-barcoded 5' primer and a J-beta primer mix, a second PCR was run for 7 to 11 cycles. TCRdb ran MiXCR on the 5' RACE reads and lists one entry per CDR3 protein. The sample includes about 1,000,000 distinct CDR3 sequences, around 45% of them seen just once. Sequenced material: blood. Every receptor here comes from a woman aged 55-70 years in good health.

V usage is TRBV20-1 and J usage is TRBJ2-4, with D unresolved. This CDR3 is 16 amino acids long. Trimming cost V 1 base and J 0 bases, with 13 bases left between them. In germline, CDR1 is DFQATT, CDR2 SNEGSKA (reference sequence). CDR3 region: CSARVERALAKNIQYF. The CDR3 nucleotides are TGCAGTGCTAGAGTGGAAAGGGCACTAGCCAAAAACATTCAGTACTTC.

This clonotype was counted between two and nine times. The V gene is TRBV6-6, the J gene TRBJ2-3; no clear D gene. Per the germline V gene, CDR1 is MNHNY and CDR2 is SVGAGI (reference sequence). Trimming pared 7 bases from V and 6 bases from J, leaving 5 bases between. CDR3 length: 10 residues. CDR3 DNA sequence: TGTGCCAGCAAGGAGGATACGCAGTATTTT. Protein sequence: CASKEDTQYF.

This clonotype has only a few counts. The rearrangement joins TRBV29-1 to TRBJ2-5; tentative D call: TRBD2 (5 bases). Germline V lookup: CDR1 SQVTM, CDR2 ANQGSEA. The CDR3 is made up of 12 amino acids. Trimming removed 6 bases at V and 3 bases at J, with 11 bases between. CDR3 loop: CSVEYGEETQYF. In DNA form, the CDR3 reads TGCAGCGTCGAATACGGGGAAGAGACCCAGTACTTC.

This clonotype has more than one count but fewer than ten. J is TRBJ2-5 and V is TRBV3-1; D gene uncertain. The CDR3 totals 13 residues. Per the germline V gene, CDR1 is LGHDT and CDR2 is YNNKEL (reference sequence). The V and J ends lost 6 bases and 2 bases respectively, with 10 bases between them. The CDR3 region has the DNA TGTGCCAGCAGGGAGTTGGGGCAAGAGACCCAGTACTTC. This codes for CASRELGQETQYF.

The chain links TRBV9 to TRBJ2-1; TRBD2 matches at 8 bases. The end of the DNA fits TRBJ2-7 better, so the J call may be wrong. The CDR3 is made up of 15 amino acids. Germline V CDR1 and CDR2: SGDLS, YYNGEE. CDR3 in amino acids: CASSVGGRSLGEQYF. CDR3 in DNA: TGTGCCAGCAGCGTAGGCGGGAGGAGTCTGGGTGAGCAGTACTTC.

The chain joins TRBV2 to TRBJ2-1; the D gene is possibly TRBD2 (6 bases). Trimming stripped 6 bases from V and 7 bases from J, with 16 bases between. The CDR3 runs 14 residues. The germline V gene has CDR1 SNHLY and CDR2 FYNNEI. This CDR3 reads CASRFGGTGNEQFF. DNA for the CDR3: TGTGCCAGCAGGTTCGGCGGGACGGGTAATGAGCAGTTCTTC. Full variable domain (rest looked up from reference TRBV2 and TRBJ2-1): EPEVTQTPSHQVTQMGQEVILRCVPISNHLYFYWYRQILGQKVEFLVSFYNNEISEKSEIFDDQFSVERPDGSNFTLKIRSTKLEDSAMYFCASRFGGTGNEQFFGPGTRLTVL.

This clonotype is a singleton in its sample. The chain combines TRBV6-1 with TRBJ2-1; D perhaps matches TRBD2 (5 bases). Germline loops: CDR1 MNHNS, CDR2 SASEGT. The CDR3 covers 15 residues. V lost 1 base to trimming and J lost 4 bases, with 11 bases between them. The CDR3 coding sequence is TGTGCCAGCAGTGAAGTCGTTAGCGCTTACAATGAGCAGTTCTTC. Encoded protein: CASSEVVSAYNEQFF.

The chain combines TRBV7-9 with TRBJ2-5; 10 bases are shared with TRBD2. V shed 4 bases and J 1 base; nucleotides not matched to a gene: 6. CDR1 SEHNR and CDR2 FQNEAQ come from the germline V gene (reference sequence). The CDR3 has 16 residues. The CDR3 loop is CASSYIAGGPQETQYF. The CDR3 DNA reads as TGTGCCAGCAGCTACATAGCGGGAGGCCCCCAAGAGACCCAGTACTTC.

This clonotype was seen only once. The V gene is TRBV7-2, the J gene TRBJ2-3; maybe TRBD1 (5 bases). V was trimmed by 3 bases and J by 3 bases, leaving 10 bases between them. CDR1 SGHTA and CDR2 FQGNSA come from the germline V gene. CDR3 length: 14 amino acids. The CDR3 here is CASSFAGQTDTQYF. In nucleotides, the CDR3 is TGTGCCAGCAGCTTTGCAGGGCAGACAGATACGCAGTATTTT.